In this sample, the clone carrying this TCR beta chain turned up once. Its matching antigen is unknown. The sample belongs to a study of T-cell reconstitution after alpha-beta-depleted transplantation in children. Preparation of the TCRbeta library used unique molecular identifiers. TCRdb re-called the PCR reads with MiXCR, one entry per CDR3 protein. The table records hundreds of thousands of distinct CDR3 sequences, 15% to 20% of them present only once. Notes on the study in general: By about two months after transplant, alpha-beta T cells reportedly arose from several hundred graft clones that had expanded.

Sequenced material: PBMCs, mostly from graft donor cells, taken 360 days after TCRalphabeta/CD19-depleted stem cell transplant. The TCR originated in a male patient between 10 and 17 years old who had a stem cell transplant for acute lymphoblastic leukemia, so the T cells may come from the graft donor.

CDR3 loop: CASSLKRVGKLMEQYF. The DNA of the CDR3 is TGTGCCAGCAGCTTAAAAAGGGTCGGAAAGCTAATGGAGCAGTACTTC. V and J are TRBV13 and TRBJ2-7; unclear D gene. V was pared by 2 bases and J by 7 bases, with 21 bases between. The CDR3 totals 16 residues. CDR1 is PRHDT and CDR2 is FYEKMQ in the germline V gene (reference sequence).